The source of this T cell receptor beta chain is a study of T cells in tuberculosis. Study in general: A South African cohort included IGRA-negative adolescents, latently infected IGRA-positive adolescents and adults with active tuberculosis. Findings of the study overall: A GMM-specific repertoire classifier reached roughly 86% accuracy, AUROC approximately 0.9. Selection depended on which cryopreserved specimens were available.

In this sample, this clone turned up once. Its antigen is not identified. Profiled with immunoSEQ multiplex PCR; TCRdb holds only in-frame clones, not every one. The repertoire has tens of thousands of clones, roughly 97% of them found once; the top ten carry 6.2%. Germline lookup yields CDR1 LNHNV and CDR2 YYDKDF (reference sequence). The CDR3 has 14 amino acids. The junction had 0 bases not matched to a gene; V was cut back by 1 base and J by 2 bases. The source of this sequence is a donor between 5 and 29 years old with latent tuberculosis or without tuberculosis infection. The chain uses TRBV15 and TRBJ2-5; TRBD1 aligns across 8 bases. The sample comprised PBMCs. This chain's CDR3 is CATSRGDRQETQYF. The CDR3 DNA is TGTGCCACCAGCAGAGGGGACAGGCAAGAGACCCAGTACTTC.